What follows are 32 T cell receptor beta chains derived from one specimen sequenced in a study of blood T cell repertoires in COVID-19. Profiling relied on immunoSEQ multiplex PCR, and the TCRdb table lists in-frame clones only, not all of them. The sample consists of tens of thousands of clones, about 86% of them appearing once. Input material: peripheral blood. The receptors stem from a man aged 35-49 years with COVID-19, enrolled during active disease.

The chain has TRBV30 and TRBJ1-1; weak D call: TRBD1 (5 bases). The CDR3 loop spans 14 amino acids. From germline, CDR1 is GTSNPN and CDR2 SVGIG (reference sequence). V lost 4 bases and J lost 5, with 17 bases in between. CDR3 sequence reads: CAWMYRFGGTEAFF. CDR3 in DNA: TGTGCCTGGATGTACAGGTTCGGAGGGACTGAAGCTTTCTTT.

In its sample, this clone was seen a few times. The chain is built from TRBV4-1 and TRBJ1-5, with D unclear. This CDR3 spans 15 amino acids. The V end lost 0 bases, the J end lost 4 bases, and 10 bases lay between the germline ends. In germline, CDR1 is MGHRA, CDR2 YSYEKL. CDR3 coding DNA: TGCGCCAGCAGCCAAGAGGCGACACCAAATCAGCCCCAGCATTTT. Protein: CASSQEATPNQPQHF.

The rearrangement uses TRBV7-7 and TRBJ2-3; D not resolved. Per germline, CDR1 SSHAT and CDR2 FNYEAQ (reference sequence). This CDR3 region has 15 residues. Deletions cut 5 bases from V and 0 bases from J, with 12 bases between. CDR3 residues: CASSPTPTSTDTQYF. In DNA, the CDR3 is TGTGCCAGCAGCCCAACACCGACTAGCACAGATACGCAGTATTTT.

The chain uses TRBV2 and TRBJ1-5; D ambiguous. Trimming took 5 bases from V and 0 from J, leaving 11 bases between them. The germline CDR1 and CDR2 sequences are SNHLY and FYNNEI. The CDR3 loop spans 15 amino acids. The CDR3 DNA is TGTGCCAGCAGTTTGTCAACTAATAGCAATCAGCCCCAGCATTTT. Protein: CASSLSTNSNQPQHF.

The chain couples TRBV28 to TRBJ1-1; 7 nucleotides match TRBD1. The J segment lost 5 bases and the V segment lost 3 bases, leaving 0 bases of the junction unmatched. The germline CDR1 and CDR2 sequences are MDHEN and SYDVKM. The CDR3 length is 12 residues. CDR3 nucleotide sequence: TGTGCCAGCAGTTTCAGGGGGACTGAAGCTTTCTTT. As protein: CASSFRGTEAFF.

The rearrangement joins TRBV3-1 (or the pseudogene TRBV3-2) to TRBJ1-6; 11 bases match TRBD1. The CDR3 extends over 16 amino acids. V lost 4 bases to trimming and J lost 7 bases; unmatched junction nucleotides: 6. Germline loops: CDR1 LGHDT, CDR2 YNNKEL (reference sequence). CDR3 DNA sequence: TGTGCCAGCAGCCGAGGGACAGGGGGAAGAAATTCACCCCTCCACTTT. Translated, it gives CASSRGTGGRNSPLHF.

The V call is TRBV12-3 or TRBV12-4, the J call TRBJ2-7, with no clear D. The CDR3 runs to 13 residues. Between the trimmed V and J ends, which lost 1 base and 6 bases, there was a span of 10 bases. Written as DNA, the CDR3 is TGTGCCAGCAGTTTAGGTCGTTTGGCCGAGCAGTACTTC. This encodes CASSLGRLAEQYF.

The genes are TRBV19 and TRBJ1-5, with TRBD1 identical over 7 bases. V was clipped by 10 bases and J by 0 bases; unmatched bases: 6. Germline V lookup: CDR1 LNHDA, CDR2 SQIVND (reference sequence). The CDR3 has 14 amino acids. The CDR3 region is CATGTAHSNQPQHF. Written as DNA, the CDR3 is TGTGCCACCGGGACAGCACATAGCAATCAGCCCCAGCATTTT.

V is TRBV5-1 and J is TRBJ1-2; 10 bases are shared with TRBD1. V was clipped by 5 bases and J by 6 bases; unmatched bases: 7. The germline CDR1 and CDR2 sequences are SGHRS and YFSETQ. The CDR3 contains 14 residues. CDR3 DNA sequence: TGCGCCAGCAGGGGGGGACAGGGGTCAGATGGCTACACCTTC. It yields the protein CASRGGQGSDGYTF.

This clone has only a few counts. This chain joins TRBV7-9 and TRBJ2-5; TRBD2 is a possible D gene (5 bases). The V end lost 1 base, the J end lost 4 bases, and 19 bases lay between the germline ends. This CDR3 is built from 17 residues. The germline gives CDR1 SEHNR, CDR2 FQNEAQ (reference sequence). The CDR3 is CASSLGSGGMVAETQYF. The CDR3 nucleotides read TGTGCCAGCAGCTTAGGAAGTGGAGGAATGGTCGCAGAGACCCAGTACTTC.

CDR3 bases: TGTGCCAGCAGCTGGGGGAGGGGCACTGAAGCTTTCTTT. Its translation is CASSWGRGTEAFF. This chain uses TRBV27 with TRBJ1-1; D is perhaps TRBD1 (5 bases). V dropped 6 bases and J dropped 4 bases, with 12 bases sitting between them. Germline-derived CDR1 and CDR2 are MNHEY and SMNVEV (reference sequence). The CDR3 extends over 13 amino acids.

The chain recombines TRBV2 with TRBJ2-2, with 9 bases fitting TRBD1. J was trimmed by 0 bases and V by 3 bases; bases with no gene match: 5. CDR1 and CDR2 (germline): SNHLY, FYNNEI. The CDR3 contains 17 residues. As DNA, the CDR3 is TGTGCCAGCAGTGACGTACAGGGGGCCTCGAACACCGGGGAGCTGTTTTTT. Protein sequence: CASSDVQGASNTGELFF.

The rearrangement joins TRBV7-2 to TRBJ1-4, with D perhaps matching TRBD1 (6 bases). Trimming removed 3 bases at V and 0 bases at J, with 11 bases between. The CDR3 loop spans 16 amino acids. Per germline, CDR1 SGHTA and CDR2 FQGNSA. The CDR3 sequence: CASSLRTAATNEKLFF. In DNA, the CDR3 is TGTGCCAGCAGCTTGCGGACAGCAGCAACTAATGAAAAACTGTTTTTT.

This clone occurred once. The chain employs TRBV6-5 and TRBJ2-2; TRBD2 agrees at 15 bases. Germline trimming cut 4 bases from V and 6 bases from J; bases unmatched to any gene: 3. The CDR3 has 16 amino acids. CDR1 and CDR2 (germline): MNHEY, SVGAGI. The CDR3 loop is CASSSWTSGGAGELFF. The CDR3 DNA reads TGTGCCAGCAGTTCATGGACTAGCGGGGGGGCCGGGGAGCTGTTTTTT.

Points on this clone: At the DNA level, this CDR3 is encoded by other sequences in the same sample as well. CDR3 in amino acids: CASSQEAGGLGEQYF. The CDR3, as DNA: TGCGCCAGCAGCCAAGAGGCAGGGGGCCTCGGCGAGCAGTACTTC. The chain uses TRBV4-1 and TRBJ2-7; 8 bases align to TRBD1. V lost 0 bases to trimming and J lost 6 bases; unmatched junction nucleotides: 7. This CDR3 has 15 amino acids. Germline V gene lookup returns CDR1 MGHRA and CDR2 YSYEKL.

V usage is TRBV3-1 (or the pseudogene TRBV3-2) and J usage is TRBJ2-7, with a possible D match to TRBD2 (5 bases). This CDR3 contains 12 residues. The germline V and J ends were trimmed by 2 bases and 7 bases, with 9 bases remaining between them. Per germline, CDR1 LGHDT and CDR2 YNNKEL (reference sequence). CDR3 amino acids: CASSQPGGEQYF. The CDR3 nucleotides are TGTGCCAGCAGCCAACCCGGAGGAGAGCAGTACTTC.

The rearrangement links TRBV5-1 to TRBJ2-7; 10 bases fit TRBD1. This CDR3 has 14 residues. V trimming: 4 bases; J trimming: 4 bases; junction bases outside the gene matches: 5. Germline-derived CDR1 and CDR2 are SGHRS and YFSETQ. CDR3 residues: CASSPLGQGYEQYF. CDR3 coding DNA: TGCGCCAGCAGCCCATTGGGACAGGGGTACGAGCAGTACTTC.

The chain uses TRBV10-3 and TRBJ2-3; 7 nucleotides line up with TRBD1. The ends lost 6 bases at V and 2 bases at J; junction bases unmatched: 2. CDR3 length: 13 amino acids. Germline CDR1 ENHRY, CDR2 SYGVKD. CDR3: CAISDRATDTQYF. The DNA for the CDR3 is TGTGCCATCAGCGACAGGGCCACAGATACGCAGTATTTT.

V is TRBV7-2 and J is TRBJ2-7; a possible D gene is TRBD2 (5 bases). This CDR3 is 14 amino acids long. V was clipped by 2 bases and J by 6 bases, with 14 bases between them. Germline loops: CDR1 SGHTA, CDR2 FQGNSA. CDR3 nucleotides: TGTGCCAGCAGCTTATTGGTCGGGAACGGCGAGCAGTACTTC. Amino acid sequence: CASSLLVGNGEQYF. Filled out from reference TRBV7-2 and TRBJ2-7, the complete variable domain reads GAGVSQSPSNKVTEKGKDVELRCDPISGHTALYWYRQSLGQGLEFLIYFQGNSAPDKSGLPSDRFSAERTGGSVSTLTIQRTQQEDSAVYLCASSLLVGNGEQYFGPGTRLTVT.

This clone was counted between two and nine times. V is TRBV18 and J is TRBJ2-5; D possibly corresponds to TRBD1 (5 bases). Germline CDR1 is KGHSH and CDR2 is LQKENI. The length of the CDR3 is 14 residues. The ends were cut back, 0 bases at V and 13 bases at J, with 18 bases in the middle. The CDR3 DNA is TGTGCCAGCTCACCACCAGCGACAGCAGTATCGGTGTACTTC. Translation: CASSPPATAVSVYF. The whole variable domain, remainder taken from reference TRBV18 and TRBJ2-5, is NAGVMQNPRHLVRRRGQEARLRCSPMKGHSHVYWYRQLPEEGLKFMVYLQKENIIDESGMPKERFSAEFPKEGPSILRIQQVVRGDSAAYFCASSPPATAVSVYFGPGTRLLVL.

The chain recombines TRBV3-1 (or the pseudogene TRBV3-2) with TRBJ2-1, with 8 bases aligning to TRBD2. Germline V gene sequence: CDR1 LGHDT, CDR2 YNNKEL (reference sequence). The CDR3 is made up of 14 amino acids. The V and J ends lost 4 bases and 2 bases, in that order; junction bases with no gene match: 1. The CDR3 sequence: CASSPRGAYNEQFF. The DNA for the CDR3 is TGTGCCAGCAGCCCGCGGGGGGCCTACAATGAGCAGTTCTTC.

The chain carries TRBV9 and TRBJ2-1; 11 bases agree with TRBD1. This CDR3 is built from 16 residues. J was trimmed by 3 bases and V by 3 bases; bases with no gene match: 5. CDR1 is SGDLS and CDR2 is YYNGEE in the germline V gene. CDR3 sequence: CASSARDRGNYNEQFF. CDR3 coding DNA: TGTGCCAGCAGCGCCCGGGACAGGGGGAACTACAATGAGCAGTTCTTC. Using reference TRBV9 and TRBJ2-1 for the parts outside the CDR3, the full variable domain is DSGVTQTPKHLITATGQRVTLRCSPRSGDLSVYWYQQSLDQGLQFLIQYYNGEERAKGNILERFSAQQFPDLHSELNLSSLELGDSALYFCASSARDRGNYNEQFFGPGTRLTVL.

J is TRBJ1-2 and V is TRBV19; TRBD1 aligns across 9 bases. The CDR3 runs to 14 residues. Germline values: CDR1 LNHDA, CDR2 SQIVND (reference sequence). Trimming at V came to 7 bases and at J to 2 bases, leaving 5 bases not matched to a gene. CDR3: CASNYRGRNYGYTF. The CDR3 bases are TGTGCCAGTAATTACAGGGGGCGAAACTATGGCTACACCTTC.

V usage is TRBV11-2 and J usage is TRBJ2-2; 7 bases fit TRBD2. The CDR3 runs to 13 residues. The germline V gene encodes CDR1 SGHAT and CDR2 FQNNGV. With 3 bases clipped from V and 7 bases from J, the junction kept 2 bases outside the gene matches. The CDR3 here is CASSFGEGGELFF. The CDR3 DNA reads as TGTGCCAGCAGCTTTGGGGAGGGCGGGGAGCTGTTTTTT.

The chain recombines TRBV5-1 with TRBJ2-3; 11 bases line up with TRBD2. CDR3 size: 18 residues. V shed 0 bases and J 0 bases; nucleotides not matched to a gene: 6. CDR1 is SGHRS, CDR2 YFSETQ, per germline. CDR3 residues: CASSLAASGGMSTDTQYF. DNA for the CDR3: TGCGCCAGCAGCTTGGCGGCTAGCGGGGGGATGAGCACAGATACGCAGTATTTT.

The chain links TRBV29-1 to TRBJ2-1; TRBD2 matches at 11 bases. This CDR3 is built from 16 residues. Per germline, CDR1 SQVTM and CDR2 ANQGSEA. Losses at the gene ends were 6 bases for V and 0 bases for J; bases not matched to a gene: 7. This chain's CDR3 is CSVSTSGASSYNEQFF. The CDR3 coding sequence is TGCAGCGTGTCGACTAGCGGGGCAAGCTCCTACAATGAGCAGTTCTTC.

The V call is TRBV19, the J call TRBJ1-6, with a tentative D call TRBD1 (5 bases). The CDR3 contains 16 residues. Trimming shortened V by 6 bases and J by 13 bases, and 25 bases separated the two germline ends. From germline, CDR1 is LNHDA and CDR2 SQIVND (reference sequence). As DNA, the CDR3 is TGTGCCAGTAGGGAAAAACCCGGGACTGGAGTGGGCCCCCTCCACTTT. Amino acids: CASREKPGTGVGPLHF.

The CDR3 spells CASSPGGLYEQYF. The CDR3, as DNA: TGTGCCAGCAGCCCCGGTGGGCTCTACGAGCAGTACTTC. The rearrangement uses TRBV3-1 (or the pseudogene TRBV3-2) and TRBJ2-7; no clear D gene. Germline CDR1 reads LGHDT; CDR2 reads YNNKEL (reference sequence). CDR3 length: 13 amino acids. V lost 4 bases to trimming and J lost 3 bases, with 10 bases between them.

The sample holds a few counts of this clone. J is TRBJ1-3 and V is TRBV19; D remains ambiguous. With 5 bases removed from V and 2 bases from J, the gap between germline ends came to 7 bases. CDR1 LNHDA and CDR2 SQIVND come from the germline V gene (reference sequence). The CDR3 covers 13 residues. The CDR3 DNA is TGTGCCAGTAGTGAACTTCCTGGAAACACCATATATTTT. Translated: CASSELPGNTIYF.

This rearrangement joins TRBV7-9 to TRBJ2-2; unclear D gene. V was trimmed by 5 bases and J by 0 bases, leaving 7 bases between them. CDR3 length equals 14 residues. The germline gives CDR1 SEHNR, CDR2 FQNEAQ (reference sequence). CDR3: CASSLAPNTGELFF. CDR3 DNA: TGTGCCAGCAGCCTGGCCCCGAACACCGGGGAGCTGTTTTTT.

A single count supports this clone. This chain uses TRBV6-4 with TRBJ2-5; TRBD2 aligns across 10 bases. Losses at the gene ends were 3 bases for V and 1 base for J; bases not matched to a gene: 2. The CDR3 extends over 15 amino acids. Germline CDR1 and CDR2: MRHNA and SNTAGT. The CDR3 DNA follows: TGTGCCAGCAGTGAAAGCGGGGGGGGCCAAGAGACCCAGTACTTC. As protein: CASSESGGGQETQYF.

This clone has more than one count but fewer than ten. This chain uses TRBV7-9 with TRBJ1-5; 10 nucleotides agree with TRBD1. V shed 5 bases, J shed 6 bases, and the junction held 4 bases outside the gene matches. Germline CDR1 is SEHNR and CDR2 is FQNEAQ (reference sequence). The length of the CDR3 is 14 residues. The CDR3 nucleotides read TGTGCCAGCAGCCTCGACAGGGGGCGTCAGCCCCAGCATTTT. It translates to CASSLDRGRQPQHF. The whole variable domain, filled in from reference TRBV7-9 and TRBJ1-5, reads DTGVSQNPRHKITKRGQNVTFRCDPISEHNRLYWYRQTLGQGPEFLTYFQNEAQLEKSRLLSDRFSAERPKGSFSTLEIQRTEQGDSAMYLCASSLDRGRQPQHFGDGTRLSIL.